One and the same sample provided the 8 T cell receptor beta chains below, sequenced in a study of blood T cell repertoires in COVID-19. Sequencing was performed with immunoSEQ multiplex PCR; in TCRdb, only in-frame clones are kept and a portion is missing. The sample lists 90,000 or so clones, more than 65% occurring once. Sequenced: peripheral blood. The source is a man aged 80 or over with active or convalescent COVID-19.

The rearrangement joins TRBV11-2 to TRBJ1-6, with D possibly matching TRBD1 (5 bases). CDR1 is SGHAT, CDR2 FQNNGV, per germline. This CDR3 contains 15 residues. The V gene lost 5 bases and the J gene lost 3 bases, with 11 bases spanning the gap. The CDR3 nucleotides read TGTGCCAGCAGCCCCGCCGGGGGCTATAATTCACCCCTCCACTTT. This codes for CASSPAGGYNSPLHF.

This rearrangement joins TRBV5-4 to TRBJ2-1, with unresolved D. Per germline, CDR1 SGHNT and CDR2 YYREEE (reference sequence). The CDR3 is made up of 15 amino acids. V dropped 3 bases and J dropped 2 bases, with 12 bases sitting between them. CDR3 in amino acids: CASSWRSLTYNEQFF. CDR3 nucleotides: TGTGCCAGCAGCTGGCGGTCACTAACCTACAATGAGCAGTTCTTC.

This chain joins TRBV7-8 and TRBJ2-2; 9 positions match TRBD2. Per the germline V gene, CDR1 is SGHVS and CDR2 is FQNEAQ. V lost 3 bases, J lost 0 bases, and 5 bases stayed unmatched. The CDR3 is made up of 17 amino acids. CDR3 bases: TGTGCCAGCAGCTTGCGGGAGGGGGATACGAACACCGGGGAGCTGTTTTTT. Encoded protein: CASSLREGDTNTGELFF.

The V call is TRBV11-3, the J call TRBJ2-5, with a weak D call TRBD2 (6 bases). The CDR3 covers 14 residues. V was clipped by 1 base and J by 5 bases, with 11 bases between them. The germline V gene encodes CDR1 SGHNT and CDR2 YENEEA. The CDR3, as DNA: TGTGCCAGCAGCTTAGGGGGGGTCCAGGAGACCCAGTACTTC. It encodes CASSLGGVQETQYF.

The V gene is TRBV4-1, the J gene TRBJ1-1; D gene unclear. The germline V gene encodes CDR1 MGHRA and CDR2 YSYEKL. Trimming stripped 1 base from V and 4 bases from J, with 10 bases between. CDR3 length: 14 amino acids. The CDR3 DNA reads as TGCGCCAGCAGCCAAGTCGGGGATGGCACTGAAGCTTTCTTT. Protein product: CASSQVGDGTEAFF.

Note on this clone: Compared with germline, one end of the junction differs, possibly owing to a read error. The chain carries TRBV7-7 and TRBJ1-1; D is unclear. Germline CDR1 reads SSHAT; CDR2 reads FNYEAQ (reference sequence). This CDR3 has 13 residues. The CDR3 region is CASSFGPYTEAFF. The CDR3 coding sequence is TGTGCTAGCAGCTTTGGGCCCTACACTGAAGCTTTCTTT. The whole variable domain, filled in from reference TRBV7-7 and TRBJ1-1, reads GAGVSQSPRYKVTKRGQDVTLRCDPISSHATLYWYQQALGQGPEFLTYFNYEAQPDKSGLPSDRFSAERPEGSISTLTIQRTEQRDSAMYRCASSFGPYTEAFFGQGTRLTVV.

The V gene is TRBV6-5, the J gene TRBJ1-3; no definite D call. The CDR3 length is 16 residues. Germline CDR1 reads MNHEY; CDR2 reads SVGAGI. The V gene lost 2 bases and the J gene lost 0 bases, with 11 bases spanning the gap. The CDR3: CASSYISASSGNTIYF. DNA for the CDR3: TGTGCCAGCAGTTACATAAGTGCTAGCTCTGGAAACACCATATATTTT.

This chain uses TRBV4-1 with TRBJ2-3; D is ambiguous. V was pared by 5 bases and J by 7 bases, with 10 bases between. CDR3 length: 12 residues. In germline, CDR1 is MGHRA, CDR2 YSYEKL. This CDR3 is CASSGKENTQYF. The CDR3 DNA sequence: TGCGCCAGCAGCGGCAAGGAGAATACGCAGTATTTT.